What follows describes a single TCR beta chain. These data come from a study of blood T cell repertoires in COVID-19. Study-wide background: The United States, Italy and Spain were the sources of the acute and convalescent COVID-19 samples. The analysed material was cDNA or gDNA that came from T cells, B-cell-depleted T cells, or PBMCs.

Under the authors' procedure: Reference gene primer amplification yielded estimated nucleated cell counts. Clones were sequenced by immunoSEQ multiplex PCR, and TCRdb holds only the in-frame ones, with some missing. V and J calls and clone size come straight from that table; D and trimming were deduced from the DNA. This sample has some 240,000 clones, with approximately 80% found just once. Per germline, CDR1 MNHEY and CDR2 SVGAGI. The CDR3 totals 13 residues. V shed 6 bases and J shed 3 bases, with 9 bases lying between them. Sample: peripheral blood. This clonotype originated in a man in his forties or fifties with active or convalescent COVID-19. The rearrangement joins TRBV6-5 to TRBJ1-5, with a possible D match to TRBD1 (5 bases). This CDR3 reads CASRMDNNQPQHF. DNA of the CDR3: TGTGCCAGCAGGATGGACAACAATCAGCCCCAGCATTTT.